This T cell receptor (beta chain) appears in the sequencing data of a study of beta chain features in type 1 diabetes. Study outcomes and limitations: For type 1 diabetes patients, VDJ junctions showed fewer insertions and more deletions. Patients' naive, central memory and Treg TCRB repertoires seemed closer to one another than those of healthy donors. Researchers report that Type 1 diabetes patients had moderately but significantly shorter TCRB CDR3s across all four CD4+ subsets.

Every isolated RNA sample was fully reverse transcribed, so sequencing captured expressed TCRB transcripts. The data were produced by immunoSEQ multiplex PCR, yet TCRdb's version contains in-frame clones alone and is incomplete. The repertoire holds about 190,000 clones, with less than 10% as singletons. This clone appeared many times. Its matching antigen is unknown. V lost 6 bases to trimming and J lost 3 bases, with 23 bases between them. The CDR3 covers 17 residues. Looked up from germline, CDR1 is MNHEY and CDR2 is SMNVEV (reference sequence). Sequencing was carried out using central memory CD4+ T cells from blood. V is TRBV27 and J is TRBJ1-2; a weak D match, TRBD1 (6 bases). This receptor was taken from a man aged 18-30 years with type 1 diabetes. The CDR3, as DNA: TGTGCCAGCAGAAGTTTGGGGCGGGGGCCACTTGACTATGGCTACACCTTC. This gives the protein CASRSLGRGPLDYGYTF.